These 30 T cell receptor beta chains were all obtained from the same sample, sequenced in a study of T cells in Graves' hyperthyroidism and ophthalmopathy. TCR beta CDR3 regions were amplified from RNA. Primed by the HTBI set, a first-round RT-PCR was run on the TCR CDR3. TCRdb itself ran the multiplex PCR reads through MiXCR, one entry per CDR3 protein. The sample records hundreds of thousands of distinct CDR3 sequences, about 14% being singletons. The specimen sequenced was blood. The receptors were sampled from a woman aged 45-60 years with Graves' ophthalmopathy.

This clonotype has a count of ten or more. The gene calls are TRBV29-1 and TRBJ2-5, with TRBD2 matching over 11 bases. With V trimmed by 6 bases and J by 5 bases, 14 bases remained unmatched. The CDR3 sequence is 16 residues long. Per the germline V gene, CDR1 is SQVTM and CDR2 is ANQGSEA. CDR3 region: CSVLVVAGGPGETQYF. The CDR3 DNA reads as TGCAGCGTCCTAGTGGTAGCGGGAGGGCCGGGGGAGACCCAGTACTTC.

With regard to this clonotype: A much larger clone lies one base from this, so it may be a read error. The chain employs TRBV6-1 and TRBJ1-1; D is uncertain. CDR3 length equals 14 residues. From germline, CDR1 is MNHNS and CDR2 SASEGT. The ends were cut back, 6 bases at V and 2 bases at J, with 13 bases in the middle. CDR3 nucleotide sequence: TGTGCCAGCAGGGGTTGGGGATCTAACACTGAAGCTTTCTTT. As protein: CASRGWGSNTEAFF.

This clonotype came up a few times. The V call is TRBV19, the J call TRBJ1-5; D is ambiguous. Germline CDR1 and CDR2: LNHDA and SQIVND (reference sequence). The CDR3 is 16 residues long. Between the trimmed V and J ends, which lost 4 bases and 0 bases, there was a span of 13 bases. CDR3 residues: CASSNDIRYSNQPQHF. The CDR3 nucleotides read TGTGCCAGTAGTAACGACATAAGATATAGCAATCAGCCCCAGCATTTT.

In the case of this clonotype: One base away lies a much larger clone, so this may be a sequencing read error. V usage is TRBV9 and J usage is TRBJ2-5; 11 nucleotides line up with TRBD2. The V gene's germline CDR1 is SGDLS and CDR2 YYNGEE. The CDR3 has 17 residues. In nucleotides, the CDR3 is TGTGCCAGCAGCGCCGGGGGGACTAGCGGATTCCAAGAGACCCGGTACTTC. This codes for CASSAGGTSGFQETRYF.

The chain recombines TRBV5-5 with TRBJ1-6, with TRBD1 matching over 8 bases. With V trimmed by 5 bases and J by 5 bases, 6 bases remained unmatched. The V gene's germline CDR1 is SGHKS and CDR2 YYEKEE (reference sequence). The CDR3 extends over 15 amino acids. CDR3 sequence (DNA): TGTGCCAGCAGAAACCTGACAGGGGATAATTCACCCCTCCACTTT. This gives the protein CASRNLTGDNSPLHF.

At least ten counts were recorded for this clonotype. The chain links TRBV18 to TRBJ1-4; 7 bases are shared with TRBD1. From germline, CDR1 is KGHSH and CDR2 LQKENI. V lost 8 bases, J lost 6 bases, and 9 bases stayed unmatched. The CDR3 is 14 residues long. DNA of the CDR3: TGTGCCAGCCGAATGGACAGGTGGGATGAAAAACTGTTTTTT. Translation: CASRMDRWDEKLFF.

This clonotype appeared many times. The rearrangement uses TRBV13 and TRBJ1-2; unclear D gene. Germline-derived CDR1 and CDR2 are PRHDT and FYEKMQ (reference sequence). The V end lost 6 bases, the J end lost 4 bases, and 18 bases lay between the germline ends. There are 15 residues in the CDR3. The CDR3 region has the DNA TGTGCCAGCAGTCATGGGATCTCGGAAGGCTATGGCTACACCTTC. Protein product: CASSHGISEGYGYTF.

The chain recombines TRBV19 with TRBJ2-7; D not certain. CDR1 and CDR2 (germline): LNHDA, SQIVND (reference sequence). The CDR3 length is 14 residues. Trimming left V 5 bases short and J 1 base short, with 12 bases between. CDR3 sequence reads: CASSRRVQSYEQYF. CDR3 nucleotides: TGTGCCAGTAGTCGGAGAGTCCAATCCTACGAGCAGTACTTC.

This clonotype was recorded many times. The chain uses TRBV28 and TRBJ1-2; D gene unclear. This CDR3 comprises 12 residues. Germline CDR1 reads MDHEN; CDR2 reads SYDVKM. The V end was cut by 6 bases, the J end by 5 bases, with 10 bases between. The CDR3 sequence is CASSTPPYGYTF. DNA for the CDR3: TGTGCCAGCAGCACACCACCTTATGGCTACACCTTC.

Many counts were recorded for this clonotype. V usage is TRBV5-1 and J usage is TRBJ2-1; a weak D match, TRBD2 (6 bases). The CDR3 totals 15 residues. Deletions cut 5 bases from V and 4 bases from J, with 16 bases between. Germline V gives CDR1 SGHRS, CDR2 YFSETQ. The chain's CDR3 is CASREGQGSYNEQFF. CDR3 coding DNA: TGCGCCAGCAGGGAGGGCCAAGGTTCATACAATGAGCAGTTCTTC. The whole variable domain, filled in from reference TRBV5-1 and TRBJ2-1, reads KAGVTQTPRYLIKTRGQQVTLSCSPISGHRSVSWYQQTPGQGLQFLFEYFSETQRNKGNFPGRFSGRQFSNSRSEMNVSTLELGDSALYLCASREGQGSYNEQFFGPGTRLTVL.

This clonotype was detected ten times or more. The rearrangement joins TRBV5-8 to TRBJ2-1, with a possible D match to TRBD2 (6 bases). The CDR3 is made up of 16 amino acids. With 3 bases removed from V and 0 bases from J, the gap between germline ends came to 13 bases. Germline CDR1 and CDR2: SGHTS and YDEGEE. CDR3 sequence (DNA): TGTGCCAGCAGCTCAATGACTAGACCCTCCTACAATGAGCAGTTCTTC. Its protein product is CASSSMTRPSYNEQFF.

This clonotype was detected ten times or more. The chain couples TRBV6-2 or TRBV6-3 to TRBJ1-2, with TRBD1 matching 9 bases. CDR3 length equals 15 residues. In germline, CDR1 is MNHEY, CDR2 SVGEGT. V was clipped by 6 bases and J by 4 bases; unmatched bases: 9. CDR3 sequence reads: CASSWTGDFLYGYTF. The CDR3 DNA reads TGTGCCAGCAGCTGGACAGGGGACTTCCTCTATGGCTACACCTTC.

The sample holds a few counts of this clonotype. A much larger clone differs from this one at a single base, so this may be a read error. The chain recombines TRBV7-2 with TRBJ2-1, with 13 bases aligning to TRBD2. With the DNA end fitting TRBJ2-7 better, the J assignment may be wrong. The CDR3 has 15 amino acids. Germline V gene data show CDR1 as SGHTA and CDR2 as FQGNSA. The CDR3 is CASRPRLAGGNEQYF. CDR3 nucleotide sequence: TGTGCCAGCAGACCTAGACTAGCGGGGGGCAATGAGCAGTACTTC.

The rearrangement joins TRBV10-3 to TRBJ1-1; perhaps TRBD1 as D (5 bases). Per germline, CDR1 ENHRY and CDR2 SYGVKD. V lost 7 bases and J lost 11, with 14 bases in between. The CDR3 is 11 amino acids. The CDR3 DNA reads as TGTGCCATCAACAGTGGGGGTACGGCTTTCTTT. As protein: CAINSGGTAFF.

J is TRBJ1-2 and V is TRBV14; D not certain. The V gene's germline CDR1 is SGHDN and CDR2 FVKESK. The CDR3 spans 15 residues. V was clipped by 0 bases and J by 4 bases, with 12 bases between them. For the CDR3, the DNA is TGTGCCAGCAGCCAAGATCGTAACAGTGTCTATGGCTACACCTTC. It codes for CASSQDRNSVYGYTF.

V is TRBV6-2 or TRBV6-3 and J is TRBJ2-7; 12 positions agree with TRBD2. Germline assignment: CDR1 MNHEY and CDR2 SVGEGT. Losses at the gene ends were 10 bases for V and 1 base for J; bases not matched to a gene: 8. There are 15 residues in the CDR3. The chain's CDR3 is CATLAGGPGSYEQYF. CDR3 DNA sequence: TGTGCCACCCTAGCGGGAGGGCCGGGATCCTACGAGCAGTACTTC.

In this sample, this clonotype turned up many times. The gene calls are TRBV12-3 or TRBV12-4 and TRBJ2-2; 13 bases match TRBD2. V shed 6 bases, J shed 5 bases, and the junction held 6 bases outside the gene matches. This CDR3 has 16 amino acids. The CDR3 DNA is TGTGCCAGCAGGCCGGGACTAGCGGGATTTACCGGGGAGCTGTTTTTT. It encodes CASRPGLAGFTGELFF.

This clonotype was detected only a few times. The V and J genes are TRBV10-3 and TRBJ1-2; possibly TRBD1 for D (5 bases). In germline, CDR1 is ENHRY, CDR2 SYGVKD. The V and J ends lost 4 bases and 4 bases respectively, with 13 bases between them. This CDR3 has 14 residues. The CDR3 coding sequence is TGTGCCATCAGTGTTTTTGGCAGGGCCTATGGCTACACCTTC. Encoded protein: CAISVFGRAYGYTF.

This clonotype has ten or more counts. The V and J genes are TRBV20-1 and TRBJ2-1, with 10 nucleotides matching TRBD2. CDR3 length: 15 residues. CDR1 and CDR2 (germline): DFQATT, SNEGSKA (reference sequence). The V segment lost 5 bases and the J segment 6 bases; nucleotides outside the gene matches: 10. CDR3 region: CSALDSGRASNEQFF. CDR3 DNA sequence: TGCAGTGCTCTAGACAGCGGGAGGGCCTCCAATGAGCAGTTCTTC.

This clonotype has a handful of counts. The V gene is TRBV28, the J gene TRBJ1-4; D possibly corresponds to TRBD1 (5 bases). CDR1 MDHEN and CDR2 SYDVKM come from the germline V gene. The CDR3 sequence is 13 residues long. Trimming took 2 bases from V and 8 from J, leaving 9 bases between them. The CDR3: CASSLASGEKLFF. In DNA, the CDR3 is TGTGCCAGCAGTTTAGCCTCAGGGGAAAAACTGTTTTTT.

V gene TRBV9 combines with J gene TRBJ2-7; D is unresolved. CDR1 is SGDLS, CDR2 YYNGEE, per germline. The CDR3 has 14 residues. V lost 0 bases and J lost 9, with 16 bases in between. CDR3 residues: CASSVEGSPQGQYF. For the CDR3, the DNA is TGTGCCAGCAGCGTAGAGGGCTCCCCGCAAGGGCAGTACTTC.

This clonotype occurred a few times. The rearrangement uses TRBV29-1 and TRBJ2-3, with 10 bases identical to TRBD2. V lost 0 bases to trimming and J lost 2 bases; unmatched junction nucleotides: 8. Germline V CDR1 and CDR2: SQVTM, ANQGSEA. This CDR3 spans 17 amino acids. CDR3 amino acids: CSVEEWLAGGITDTQYF. CDR3 DNA: TGCAGCGTTGAAGAATGGTTAGCGGGGGGAATCACAGATACGCAGTATTTT.

CDR3: CASSLTGGQEKLFF. The CDR3 coding sequence is TGTGCCAGCAGCCTTACAGGGGGCCAAGAAAAACTGTTTTTT. V and J are TRBV27 and TRBJ1-4, with 9 bases that match TRBD1. Looked up from germline, CDR1 is MNHEY and CDR2 is SMNVEV (reference sequence). Trimming at V came to 6 bases and at J to 8 bases, leaving 7 bases not matched to a gene. This CDR3 spans 14 amino acids. The full variable domain, completed using reference TRBV27 and TRBJ1-4, is EAQVTQNPRYLITVTGKKLTVTCSQNMNHEYMSWYRQDPGLGLRQIYYSMNVEVTDKGDVPEGYKVSRKEKRNFPLILESPSPNQTSLYFCASSLTGGQEKLFFGSGTQLSVL.

The chain employs TRBV6-2 or TRBV6-3 and TRBJ1-5, with 10 positions matching TRBD1. J was trimmed by 3 bases and V by 0 bases; bases with no gene match: 8. CDR1 MNHEY and CDR2 SVGEGT come from the germline V gene. CDR3 length equals 18 residues. The CDR3 DNA follows: TGTGCCAGCAGTTACTCGATCCGGGACAGGGGTGCCAATCAGCCCCAGCATTTT. The encoded protein is CASSYSIRDRGANQPQHF.

This clonotype was seen at least ten times. The chain's CDR3 is CASSFRRQTSTDTQYF. DNA of the CDR3: TGTGCCAGCAGTTTCCGCCGACAGACTAGCACAGATACGCAGTATTTT. V usage is TRBV28 and J usage is TRBJ2-3; possible D gene TRBD1, 5 bases. Germline CDR1 and CDR2: MDHEN and SYDVKM. V lost 3 bases and J 0 bases, leaving 13 bases between the germline ends. The CDR3 runs 16 residues.

This clonotype was picked up a small number of times. CDR3 sequence reads: CASSQVNRNEQFF. The CDR3 nucleotides are TGTGCCAGCAGCCAAGTGAATCGCAATGAGCAGTTCTTC. This chain links TRBV14 with TRBJ2-1, with D unclear. Germline loops: CDR1 SGHDN, CDR2 FVKESK. CDR3 size: 13 residues. V dropped 1 base and J dropped 6 bases, with 7 bases sitting between them.

With respect to this clonotype: This clone may be a read error of a much larger clone one base away. This rearrangement joins TRBV7-2 to TRBJ2-3; D possibly matches TRBD1 or TRBD2 (5 bases each). Per the germline V gene, CDR1 is SGHTA and CDR2 is FQGNSA. The CDR3 totals 15 residues. CDR3 coding DNA: TGTGCCAGCAGCAAAAGAGGGGTTGGCACAGATACGCGGTATTTT. The encoded protein is CASSKRGVGTDTRYF.

This clonotype appeared many times. The J gene is TRBJ2-7, the V gene TRBV12-3 or TRBV12-4, with D uncertain. The V and J ends lost 7 bases and 2 bases respectively, with 12 bases between them. This CDR3 contains 13 residues. CDR3 in amino acids: CASKPGLAYEQYF. CDR3 in DNA: TGTGCCAGCAAGCCGGGCCTAGCCTACGAGCAGTACTTC.

This clonotype was observed a handful of times. The CDR3 region has the DNA TGTGCCAGCAGGGTGGGACTAGCGGGAGTTCATGAGCAGTTCTTC. The encoded protein is CASRVGLAGVHEQFF. This chain connects TRBV12-3 or TRBV12-4 to TRBJ2-1, with 14 bases identical to TRBD2. This CDR3 has 15 residues. After removal of 6 bases from V and 8 bases from J, the junction contained 6 bases not matched to a gene.

This clonotype was picked up many times. The chain carries TRBV6-2 or TRBV6-3 and TRBJ1-1, with a possible D match to TRBD1 (5 bases). V lost 7 bases and J lost 2, with 11 bases in between. CDR1 MNHEY and CDR2 SVGEGT come from the germline V gene. The CDR3 is made up of 13 amino acids. The CDR3 reads CASTGQINTEAFF. Written as DNA, the CDR3 is TGTGCCAGCACAGGACAAATCAACACTGAAGCTTTCTTT.